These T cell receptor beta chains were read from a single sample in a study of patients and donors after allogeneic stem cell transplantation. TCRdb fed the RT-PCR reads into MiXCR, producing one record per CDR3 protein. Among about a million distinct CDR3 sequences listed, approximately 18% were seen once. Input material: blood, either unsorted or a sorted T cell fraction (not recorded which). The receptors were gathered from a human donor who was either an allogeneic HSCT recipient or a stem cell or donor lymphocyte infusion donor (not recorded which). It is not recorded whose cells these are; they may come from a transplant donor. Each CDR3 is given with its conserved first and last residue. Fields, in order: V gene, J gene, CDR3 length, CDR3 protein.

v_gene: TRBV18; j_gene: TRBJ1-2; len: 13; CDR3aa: CASSPGQNYGYTF
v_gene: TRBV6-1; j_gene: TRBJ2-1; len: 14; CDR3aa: CASRKDSVDNEQFF
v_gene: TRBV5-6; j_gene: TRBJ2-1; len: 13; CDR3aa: CASSRTENNEQFF
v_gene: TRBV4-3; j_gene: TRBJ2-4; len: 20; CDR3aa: CASSQDLASGGIGAKNIQYF
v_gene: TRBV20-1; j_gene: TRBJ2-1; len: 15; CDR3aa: CSARASKRGWNEQFF
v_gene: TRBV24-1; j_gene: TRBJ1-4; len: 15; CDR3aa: CATSTPTGGNEKLFF
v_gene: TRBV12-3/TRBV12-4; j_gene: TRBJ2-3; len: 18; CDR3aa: CASSLDVWRGGRGDTQYF
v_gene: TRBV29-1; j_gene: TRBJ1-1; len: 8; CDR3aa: CSVLDRVF
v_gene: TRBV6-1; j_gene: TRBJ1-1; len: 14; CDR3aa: CASSEAEEGTEAFF
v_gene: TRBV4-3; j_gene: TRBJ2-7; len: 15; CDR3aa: CASSQKRITSYEQYF
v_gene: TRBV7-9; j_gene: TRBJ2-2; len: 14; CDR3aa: CASPGQGNTGELFF
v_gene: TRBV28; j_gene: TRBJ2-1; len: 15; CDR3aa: CASSSTLAGVNEQFF
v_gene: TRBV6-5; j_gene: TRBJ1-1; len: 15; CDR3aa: CASSSPEGESTEAFF
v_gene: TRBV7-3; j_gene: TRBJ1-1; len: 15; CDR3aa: CASSSSPAANTEAFF
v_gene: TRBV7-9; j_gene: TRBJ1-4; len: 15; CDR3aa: CASSLRTGINEKLFF
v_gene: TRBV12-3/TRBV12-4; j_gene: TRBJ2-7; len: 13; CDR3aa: CASSLSGFYEQYF
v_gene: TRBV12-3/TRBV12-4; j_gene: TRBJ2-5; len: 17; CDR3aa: CASSQPFLAGGRETQYF
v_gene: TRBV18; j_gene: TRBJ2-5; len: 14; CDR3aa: CASSPGTGSETQYF
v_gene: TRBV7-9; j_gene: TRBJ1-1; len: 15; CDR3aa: CASSPAGTGNTEAFF
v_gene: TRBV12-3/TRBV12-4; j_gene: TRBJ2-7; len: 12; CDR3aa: CASSPQGGEQYF
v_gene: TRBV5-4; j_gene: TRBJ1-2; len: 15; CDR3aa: CASSLGASEANGYTF
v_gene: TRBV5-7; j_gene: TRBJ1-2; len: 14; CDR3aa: CASSLGIANYGYTF
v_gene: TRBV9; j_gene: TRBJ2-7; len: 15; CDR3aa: CASSVGRGGSSEQYF
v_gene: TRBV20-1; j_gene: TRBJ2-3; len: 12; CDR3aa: CSASDTTDTQYF
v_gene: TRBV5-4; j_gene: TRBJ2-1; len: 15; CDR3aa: CASRTKAGADNEQFF
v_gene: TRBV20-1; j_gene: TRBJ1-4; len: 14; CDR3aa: CSAPLGVTNEKLFF
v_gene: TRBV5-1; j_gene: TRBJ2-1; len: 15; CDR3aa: CASSLDGRAWNEQFF
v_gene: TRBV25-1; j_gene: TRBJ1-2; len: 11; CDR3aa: CASSAGNGYTF